This TCR beta chain stems from a study of cytomegalovirus exposure and HLA in healthy donors (dated by TCRdb to 2016 to 2017). In terms of the full investigation: An earlier analysis of roughly 500 of the donors reported 250 to 300 Gb of sequence data and around 100 million unique TCR beta sequences obtained from 180 million or so T cells. An early release that covered about 600 HLA-typed donors contained about 300 gigabases of sequencing data and 75 million to 100 million unique TCR sequences. Among the 398 genotyped donors, more than 70% belonged to the genetic ancestry cluster associated with self-reported Caucasian donors. The study was designed to test whether signatures of past pathogen exposure could be identified by cataloging public T cell receptors. Using immunosequencing, the study profiled T cell repertoires from about 650 subjects and related those repertoires to cytomegalovirus serostatus. In addition to the first cohort of around 670 subjects, a separate validation cohort of 120 different subjects was used. The study combined high-throughput TCR immunosequencing, statistical association of individual TCRs with disease status, and machine learning to predict cytomegalovirus infection status. In a later analysis, previously published TCR beta repertoires from about 670 donors were re-analyzed and high-resolution HLA genotyping was added so that TCR occurrence patterns could be studied. The later analysis used no new phenotypic data to find candidate immune exposures, relying instead on TCR beta sequences and their occurrence across donors. To decide whether each TCR beta V gene segment behaved as functional or pseudogenic, an earlier analysis of approximately 620 of the donors relied on high-throughput TCR beta sequencing. Donor age, sex, ethnicity and CMV serostatus were compiled together with the repertoire data. Genome-wide SNP genotypes for about 65% of the 666 donors were used in a later genetic analysis, which treated that subset as a discovery cohort. All discovery cohort repertoires had been generated on a single sequencing platform. HLA typing included class I and class II loci at four-digit resolution. The number of typed donors differed by locus: roughly 620-630 for A, B, C, DRB1 and DQB1; 500 to 550 for DQA1; around 610 for DPA1; and about 470 for DPB1. Four to six DR-DQ haplotypes were handled as single units for association and clustering, since linkage in the cohort was strong. Among about 390 genotyped donors of the cohort, an average of roughly 240,000 unique TCR beta nucleotide sequences were sequenced per donor, roughly 18% of them non-productive. Study-level results and caveats: In a later analysis, several top co-occurrence clusters were reported to appear linked to parvovirus B19, influenza, CMV and Epstein-Barr virus. According to a later analysis, TCR association rates differed among HLA loci, with DRB1 alleles showing the most associated TCRs and HLA-C alleles showing the fewest. Because the 87-base-pair reads could not distinguish some IMGT-functional V segments, including TRBV6-2 and TRBV6-3, those segments were excluded. Specific HLA alleles were associated with some 15,000 TCR beta sequences at a false discovery rate of 0.05 in a later analysis. The authors suggested that the approach could potentially be generalized to other disease states and immunological phenotypes. Linkage disequilibrium might explain the correlated functional status among segregating V segments, but an unknown experimental factor could not be ruled out. A further reported finding was that TCR beta sequences accurately predicted the HLA-A and HLA-B alleles for most subjects in the first cohort. The earlier analysis of almost 600 of the donors excluded over 15 rarely observed V segments, including chromosome 9 orphons, because counts were too low. A total of 150 to 200 TCR beta chains were listed by the study as associated with cytomegalovirus. A few of the identified cytomegalovirus-associated TCR beta chains were confirmed in vitro to be specific for cytomegalovirus antigens. According to a later analysis, most CMV-associated TCR beta chains appeared to be HLA-restricted, and the HLA associations seemed to be driven largely by CMV exposure. Compared with equally common non-associated chains, HLA-associated TCR beta chains in a later analysis were more clonally expanded and had lower generation probabilities. In a later genetic analysis, a missense DCLRE1C variant was associated with V-gene and J-gene trimming of TCR beta chains, and the association was replicated in an independent cohort. Sequencing depth was assumed to be roughly uniform across donors in the presence/absence analyses, though that assumption may not hold. Strong co-occurrence of HLA alleles, especially DR and DQ, made assigning TCR associations to individual alleles difficult. A group of highly shared sequence variants was considered likely to be a technical artifact of the sequencing pipeline. CMV serostatus was the only immune exposure information available for the cohort. An earlier analysis of around 500 of the donors showed that most TCR beta V segments appeared in productive rearrangements either about 87% or about 30% of the time, which broadly matched IMGT annotations. A later genetic analysis reported fewer N-insertions in productive TCRs among donors in an Asian-associated ancestry cluster than the approximately 700-donor mean. Most TCR sequences were seen in very few donors, while some public TCRs were found in many individuals. Because HLA typing was missing for some donors at each locus, association tests included only the typed subset. The classifier was reported to diagnose cytomegalovirus status with high specificity and sensitivity in both the original cohort and the validation cohort. Only TCR beta chains were sequenced in this cohort, and the absence of alpha or paired-chain data limited detectable features.

Library prep was done by the immunoSEQ multiplex PCR assay. The multiplex PCR relied on a mix of 60 forward primers for TCR Vbeta segments and 13 reverse primers for TCR Jbeta segments. The CDR3 region of rearranged TCR beta genes was amplified from genomic DNA with a multiplex PCR assay. On the Illumina HiSeq System, the amplified TCR beta libraries were sequenced as 87-base-pair reads. Concerning the study's data processing: Across the 500 to 750 repertoires, a later analysis counted roughly 84 million unique TCR beta chains, roughly 11 million of which were shared by at least two donors. A nearest-neighbor algorithm error-corrected the raw reads and collapsed the reads into unique sequences, merging closely related sequences to remove PCR and sequencing errors. CDR3 sequences were aligned to IMGT reference sequences to assign V, D and J gene segments. For a sequence to be retained, a match of at least six nucleotides to both a V gene segment and a J gene segment was required. A rearrangement was called productive if the CDR3 had no stop codons and remained in frame with V and J, and every other rearrangement was called non-productive. Following IMGT convention, CDR3 was defined as the stretch from the second conserved V-encoded cysteine to the conserved J-encoded phenylalanine. The earlier analysis of about 500 of the donors excluded sequences that lacked an unambiguous match to a single V gene segment. In an earlier analysis of some 590 of the donors, a V segment was called functional when productive rearrangements were above 56.7%, and segregating when the standard deviation between donors exceeded 5%. To diagnose cytomegalovirus status from the catalog of TCR beta chain sequences, a statistical classification framework was built. In a later analysis, V and J genes were assigned by comparing TCR nucleotide sequences against IMGT/GENE-DB human TR gene sequences. In a later analysis, CDR3 sequences and most-parsimonious VDJ recombination scenarios were assigned using the TCRdist pipeline. In a later analysis, each TCR beta chain was defined by its CDR3 amino acid sequence together with its V-gene family, and reads lacking a unique V-gene family were excluded. To address suspected cross-contamination and a sequencing artifact, a later analysis removed around 600 highly shared, low-generation-probability nucleotide sequences. In a later analysis, a clonal expansion index for each public chain was calculated from normalized within-repertoire ranks of inferred template counts. In a later analysis, generation probabilities were computed using a VDJ recombination model fitted to out-of-frame rearrangements, and the results were checked against IGoR. In a later analysis, TCR-TCR, TCR-HLA and TCR-CMV co-occurrence was scored with hypergeometric tests, and a repertoire-size bias correction was applied to TCR pairs. In a later analysis, false discovery rates were estimated by permuting HLA or CMV assignments 20 times. A later analysis grouped co-occurring TCRs with DBSCAN, adding TCRdist sequence similarity when clustering within HLA-allele-positive subsets. Co-occurrence clustering excluded repertoires with fewer than 30,000 or more than 120,000 public chains, plus five with anomalous nucleotide sharing. In TCRdb, the immuneACCESS table is reduced to in-frame sequences with V and J assigned. These tables do not hold every clone; where another copy was compared, an unresolved V gene accounts for under half, and the others remain unexplained. Clonal size and the V and J genes are those of that table, whereas D and trimming came from the DNA. The sample profile shows 30,000 to 40,000 clones; less than 75% of them were found once. The ten largest clonotypes hold 10% of the sample.

The cohort consisted of 600 to 700 healthy bone marrow donors. At the time of sampling, all cohort members were nominally healthy, though unrecorded immune exposures were likely present. The donor was CMV seropositive and belonged to the group of more than 250 seropositive cohort members. A peripheral blood sample was collected from each donor, and TCR beta sequencing was performed on peripheral blood mononuclear cells. Genomic DNA was extracted from the blood cell samples with the Qiagen DNeasy Blood Extraction Kit. According to the germline V gene, CDR1 reads SGDLS and CDR2 reads YYNGEE. The CDR3 spans 13 residues, from the cysteine through the phenylalanine. Kept here is only the CDR3 DNA, which spans 39 bases and is read in frame from base 1. Trimming costs V 0 bases and J 5 bases, and their ends lie 8 bases apart. To note about this clone: Its antigen is unknown. There are no base qualities to consult, and no much larger clone falls within one base. The identical CDR3 is also encoded by other nucleotide sequences in the sample.

The rearranged chain carries TRBV9 and TRBJ2-5; the D gene is unclear. The sequencing sample was made of PBMCs. This TCR was sampled from a man aged 40-49 years in good health and CMV-seropositive. The CDR3 sequence is CASSVAREETQYF. The DNA reads TGTGCCAGCAGCGTAGCGCGTGAGGAGACCCAGTACTTC.